This TCR beta chain derives from a study of CD8 T cells in ankylosing spondylitis. A remark on this clonotype: Antigen: not known.

TCRdb re-derived calls from the 5' RACE reads in MiXCR, one entry per CDR3 protein. Altogether 380,000 or so distinct CDR3 sequences are present, around 20% being singletons, with the ten largest covering roughly 14%. V dropped 5 bases and J dropped 5 bases, with 15 bases sitting between them. The CDR3 sequence is 14 residues long. Germline V lookup: CDR1 SNHLY, CDR2 FYNNEI. Study-level results: Disease-linked clones were reportedly significantly enriched in matched ankylosing spondylitis synovial fluid.

The chain combines TRBV2 with TRBJ2-5, with D maybe TRBD2 (6 bases). The clonotype was recovered from a male donor with ankylosing spondylitis or in good health (not recorded which). The sequenced sample was blood, either unsorted or a sorted T cell fraction (not recorded which). CDR3 sequence reads: CASSLSGSGETQYF. The CDR3 DNA reads TGTGCCAGCAGTCTAAGCGGGTCTGGGGAGACCCAGTACTTC. The whole variable domain, filled in from reference TRBV2 and TRBJ2-5, reads EPEVTQTPSHQVTQMGQEVILRCVPISNHLYFYWYRQILGQKVEFLVSFYNNEISEKSEIFDDQFSVERPDGSNFTLKIRSTKLEDSAMYFCASSLSGSGETQYFGPGTRLLVL.